Shown below are 4 T cell receptor beta chains from a single sample sequenced in a study of Graves' ophthalmopathy and Graves' hyperthyroidism. Amplified material comprised TCR beta CDR3 regions derived from RNA transcripts. The authors performed first-round RT-PCR with HTBI primers and then a second-round multiplex PCR. TCRdb ran MiXCR on the multiplex PCR reads and lists one entry per CDR3 protein. Of hundreds of thousands of distinct CDR3 sequences listed, roughly 39% were seen once; the top ten hold roughly 3%. The sequencing input was peripheral blood. Receptors were obtained from an adult man with Graves' ophthalmopathy.

This clonotype was picked up many times. The chain couples TRBV6-6 to TRBJ1-4, with 7 bases fitting TRBD1. V lost 7 bases, J lost 8 bases, and 7 bases stayed unmatched. This CDR3 is built from 13 residues. Germline CDR1 MNHNY, CDR2 SVGAGI (reference sequence). The CDR3 coding sequence is TGTGCCAGCACTCCACAGGGGAGGGAAAAACTGTTTTTT. Translated, it gives CASTPQGREKLFF.

This rearrangement joins TRBV2 to TRBJ2-2; D unresolved. Trimming took 3 bases from V and 7 from J, leaving 12 bases between them. Germline loops: CDR1 SNHLY, CDR2 FYNNEI. The CDR3 loop spans 14 amino acids. The CDR3 region has the DNA TGTGCCAGCAGTGATCCCGTGGCTAGCGGGGAGCTGTTTTTT. As protein: CASSDPVASGELFF.

J is TRBJ2-5 and V is TRBV7-2; 9 bases are a match to TRBD2. The germline V gene encodes CDR1 SGHTA and CDR2 FQGNSA. Trimming took 5 bases from V and 1 from J; bases not matched to a gene: 8. The CDR3 totals 16 residues. For the CDR3, the DNA is TGTGCCAGCAGCCGGGTAGCGGGGGTGGTCCAAGAGACCCAGTACTTC. Amino acids: CASSRVAGVVQETQYF.

The V and J genes are TRBV5-5 and TRBJ2-7, with D maybe TRBD1 (6 bases). Germline V CDR1 and CDR2: SGHKS, YYEKEE (reference sequence). The CDR3 is 15 residues long. V shed 5 bases and J shed 1 base, with 16 bases lying between them. CDR3 amino acids: CASRAADDRSYEQYF. Written as DNA, the CDR3 is TGTGCCAGCAGGGCGGCCGACGACAGGTCCTACGAGCAGTACTTC.